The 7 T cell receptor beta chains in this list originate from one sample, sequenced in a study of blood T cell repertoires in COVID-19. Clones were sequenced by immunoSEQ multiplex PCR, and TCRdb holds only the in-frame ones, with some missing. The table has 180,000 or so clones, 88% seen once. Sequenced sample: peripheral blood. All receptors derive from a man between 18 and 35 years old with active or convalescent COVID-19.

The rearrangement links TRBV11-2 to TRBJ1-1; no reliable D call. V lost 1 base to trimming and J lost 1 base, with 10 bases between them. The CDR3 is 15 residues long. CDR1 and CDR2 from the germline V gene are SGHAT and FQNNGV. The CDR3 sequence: CASSLGLYPNTEAFF. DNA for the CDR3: TGTGCCAGCAGCTTAGGTCTATATCCGAACACTGAAGCTTTCTTT.

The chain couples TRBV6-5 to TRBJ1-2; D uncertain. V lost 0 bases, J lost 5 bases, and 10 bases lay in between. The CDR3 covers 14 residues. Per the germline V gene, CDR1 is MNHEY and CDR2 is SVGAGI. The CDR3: CASSYSRSNYGYTF. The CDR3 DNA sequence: TGTGCCAGCAGTTACTCACGAAGCAATTATGGCTACACCTTC.

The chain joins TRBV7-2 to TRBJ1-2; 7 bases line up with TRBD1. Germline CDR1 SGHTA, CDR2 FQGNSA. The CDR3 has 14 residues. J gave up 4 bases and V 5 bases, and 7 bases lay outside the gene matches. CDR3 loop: CASSPSGDSYGYTF. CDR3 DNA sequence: TGTGCCAGCAGCCCCTCCGGGGACAGCTATGGCTACACCTTC.

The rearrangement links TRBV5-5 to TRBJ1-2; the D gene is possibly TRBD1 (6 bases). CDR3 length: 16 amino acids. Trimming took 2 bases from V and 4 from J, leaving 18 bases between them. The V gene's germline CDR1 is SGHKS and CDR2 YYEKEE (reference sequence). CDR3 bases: TGTGCCAGCAGCTTAGCACAACAGGGATGGGGCTATGGCTACACCTTC. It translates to CASSLAQQGWGYGYTF.

The DNA for the CDR3 is TGTGCCAGCAGCCCTCGACTAGGGATTATCACAGATACGCAGTATTTT. Amino acids: CASSPRLGIITDTQYF. The rearrangement joins TRBV14 to TRBJ2-3, with a possible D match to TRBD2 (6 bases). Germline CDR1 is SGHDN and CDR2 is FVKESK. V was pared by 4 bases and J by 2 bases, with 16 bases between. This CDR3 comprises 16 residues.

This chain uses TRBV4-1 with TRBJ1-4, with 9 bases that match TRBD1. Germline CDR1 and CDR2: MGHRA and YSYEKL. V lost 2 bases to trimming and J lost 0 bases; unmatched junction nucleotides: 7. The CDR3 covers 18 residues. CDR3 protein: CASSQRQGGFSTNEKLFF. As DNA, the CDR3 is TGCGCCAGCAGCCAACGACAGGGGGGTTTCTCAACTAATGAAAAACTGTTTTTT.

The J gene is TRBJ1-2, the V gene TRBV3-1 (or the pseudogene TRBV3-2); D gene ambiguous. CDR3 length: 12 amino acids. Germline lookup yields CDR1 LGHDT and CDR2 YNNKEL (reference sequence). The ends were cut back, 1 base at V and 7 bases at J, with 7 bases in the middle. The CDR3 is CASSQGVIGYTF. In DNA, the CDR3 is TGTGCCAGCAGCCAAGGCGTTATTGGCTACACCTTC.